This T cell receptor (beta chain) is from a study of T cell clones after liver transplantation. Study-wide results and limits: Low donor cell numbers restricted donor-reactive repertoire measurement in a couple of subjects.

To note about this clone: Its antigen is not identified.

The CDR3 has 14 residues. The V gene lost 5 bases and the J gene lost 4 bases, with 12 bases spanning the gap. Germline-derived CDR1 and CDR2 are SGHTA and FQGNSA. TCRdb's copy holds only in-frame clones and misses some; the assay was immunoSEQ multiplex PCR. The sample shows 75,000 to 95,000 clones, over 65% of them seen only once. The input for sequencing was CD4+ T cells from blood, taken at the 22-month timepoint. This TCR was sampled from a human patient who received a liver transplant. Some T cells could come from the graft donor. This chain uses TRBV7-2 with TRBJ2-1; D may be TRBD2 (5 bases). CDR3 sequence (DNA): TGTGCCAGCAGCCCCCGGGCGGGTTACAATGAGCAGTTCTTC. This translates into CASSPRAGYNEQFF.